Listed below are T cell receptor beta chains from one sample, sequenced in a study of breast tumors, draining lymph nodes, adjacent tissues. In TCRdb, the multiplex PCR reads were re-called with MiXCR into one record per CDR3 protein. The sample lists about 63,000 distinct CDR3 sequences, roughly 57% seen once, with roughly 19% in the top ten. Material for sequencing was breast tumor tissue. The receptors were sampled from a female donor with breast cancer. Some clones in this sample may be carry-over from other donors' samples. Both conserved end residues are part of each CDR3. The D gene is left open where the match is weak. The listing skips clone size in some rows; elsewhere it reads once, few, many or a size class.

V gene,clone size,J gene,D gene,CDR3 protein,CDR3 DNA
TRBV10-3,many,TRBJ2-3,TRBD2,CAITASGGDTQYF,TGTGCCATCACGGCTAGCGGGGGAGATACGCAGTATTTT
TRBV20-1,once,TRBJ2-3,NA,CSARDGRSTDTQYF,TGCAGTGCTAGAGATGGCCGTAGCACAGATACGCAGTATTTT
TRBV9,NA,TRBJ1-2,TRBD1,CASSSTGGAGVPTF,TGTGCCAGCAGCTCCACAGGGGGCGCGGGCGTTCCCACCTTC
TRBV24-1,NA,TRBJ2-3,NA,CATSDSTQAVSTDTRYF,TGTGCCACCAGTGATTCGACCCAGGCTGTGAGCACAGATACGCGGTATTTT
TRBV9,many,TRBJ2-7,NA,CASSVGGASGEQYF,TGTGCCAGCAGCGTAGGAGGGGCGTCTGGTGAGCAGTACTTC
TRBV19,once,TRBJ1-6,NA,CASSAGQRYNSPLHF,TGTGCCAGTAGTGCTGGACAGCGGTATAATTCACCCCTCCACTTT
TRBV10-3,NA,TRBJ1-6,TRBD1,CASSSGQGTKNSPLHF,TGTGCCAGCAGCTCCGGACAGGGGACGAAGAATTCACCCCTCCACTTT
TRBV7-8,many,TRBJ2-2,NA,CASSHRRSGELFF,TGTGCCAGCAGCCACAGGCGGTCCGGGGAGCTGTTTTTT
TRBV7-8,NA,TRBJ2-7,NA,CARDLRGMIYEQYF,TGTGCTAGAGATCTAAGGGGTATGATCTACGAGCAGTACTTC
TRBV5-1,many,TRBJ1-2,TRBD1,CASSPRTGASSGYTF,TGCGCCAGCAGCCCCAGGACAGGTGCCTCGAGCGGCTACACCTTC
TRBV6-2/TRBV6-3,few,TRBJ2-7,TRBD2,CASKLAGGYEQYF,TGTGCCAGCAAACTAGCGGGGGGCTACGAGCAGTACTTC
TRBV29-1,NA,TRBJ2-7,TRBD1,CSVLPYEGQGKSYEQYF,TGCAGCGTTCTGCCCTATGAAGGACAGGGGAAGTCCTACGAGCAGTACTTC